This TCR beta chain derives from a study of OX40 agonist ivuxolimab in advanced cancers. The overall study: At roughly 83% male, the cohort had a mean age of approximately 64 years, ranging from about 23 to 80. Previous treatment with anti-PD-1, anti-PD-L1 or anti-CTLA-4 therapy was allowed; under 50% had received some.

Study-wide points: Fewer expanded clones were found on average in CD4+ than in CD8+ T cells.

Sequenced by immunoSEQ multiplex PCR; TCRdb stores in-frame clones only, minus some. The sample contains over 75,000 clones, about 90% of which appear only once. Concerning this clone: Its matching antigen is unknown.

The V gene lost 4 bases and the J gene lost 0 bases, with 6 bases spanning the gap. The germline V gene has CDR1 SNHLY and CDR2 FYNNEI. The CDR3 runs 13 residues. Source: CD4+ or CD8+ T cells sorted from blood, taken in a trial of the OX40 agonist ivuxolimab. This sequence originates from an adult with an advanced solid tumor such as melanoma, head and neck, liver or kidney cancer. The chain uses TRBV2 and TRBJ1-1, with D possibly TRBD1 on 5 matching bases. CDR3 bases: TGTGCCAGCAGTGGGGACTTGAACACTGAAGCTTTCTTT. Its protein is CASSGDLNTEAFF.